This is a list of T cell receptor beta chains from one sample in a study of T cell repertoires in cytomegalovirus infection. These receptors have no known antigen. From the reads, TCRdb called clonotypes with MiXCR, one entry per CDR3 protein. The data contain about 920,000 distinct CDR3 sequences, roughly 30% of them singletons. The source material was cultured CD8+ T cells from PBMCs, sampled from culture after CMV antigen stimulation. Receptor source: a human donor in good health (CMV status not recorded). Some clones in this sample may be carry-over from other donors' samples. CDR3s include the opening cysteine and the closing phenylalanine or tryptophan. Each record gives: D gene, clone size, V gene, J gene, CDR3 DNA, CDR3 protein. The D gene is left open where the match is weak. Part of the rows lack a size; the others show once, few, many or a class for expanded clones.

-	-	TRBV28	TRBJ1-5	TGTGCCAGCAGCTTTACGGCCCACAGGGAGGGATTGGTCAATCAGCCCCAGCATTTT	CASSFTAHREGLVNQPQHF
TRBD1	many	TRBV12-3/TRBV12-4	TRBJ2-6	TGTGCCAGCAGTGGACAGGGTCAATCTGGGGCCAACGTCCTGACTTTC	CASSGQGQSGANVLTF
TRBD1	few	TRBV6-5	TRBJ2-3	TGTGCCAGCAGTTGGGACAGCCCCGAGGGAGATACGCAGTATTTT	CASSWDSPEGDTQYF
-	-	TRBV9	TRBJ2-1	TGTGCCAGCAGCGTAGCGGGGGCCCGCCTTGAGCAGTTCTTC	CASSVAGARLEQFF
TRBD1	-	TRBV27	TRBJ2-1	TGTGCCACCGTAGGGGGCTCCCCATCCTACAATGAGCAGTTCTTC	CATVGGSPSYNEQFF
-	-	TRBV7-9	TRBJ1-1	TGTGCCAGCAGCTTAGTATCCAGCAACACTGAAGCTTTCTTT	CASSLVSSNTEAFF
-	many	TRBV7-2	TRBJ2-3	TGTGCCAGCAGCTTTCCCGGGGGTCGAGGGTTTTATGCAGATACGCAGTATTTT	CASSFPGGRGFYADTQYF
TRBD1	many	TRBV13	TRBJ1-1	TGTGCCAGCAGCCCGGGACAGAAGAACACTGAAGCTTTCTTT	CASSPGQKNTEAFF
-	-	TRBV14	TRBJ1-6	TGTGCCAGCAGCCCCCTGCCGAATTCACCCCTCCACTTT	CASSPLPNSPLHF
-	many	TRBV12-3/TRBV12-4	TRBJ2-5	TGTGCCAGCAGCTCGTCAGAGACCCAGTACTTC	CASSSSETQYF
TRBD1	-	TRBV13	TRBJ2-7	TGTGCCAGCAGCGACAGGGGTGCCGAGCAGTACTTC	CASSDRGAEQYF
-	-	TRBV24-1	TRBJ2-3	TGTGCCACCAGTGATTTAGTCACTTCAGATACGCAGTATTTT	CATSDLVTSDTQYF
-	few	TRBV6-2/TRBV6-3	TRBJ1-6	TGTGCCAGCAGAACCAGGGATTTAAGGGATTCACCCCTCCACTTT	CASRTRDLRDSPLHF
TRBD2	-	TRBV6-8	TRBJ2-5	TGTGCCAGCAGGAACGGGGGGTTCCAAGAGACCCAGTACTTC	CASRNGGFQETQYF
-	-	TRBV6-2/TRBV6-3	TRBJ1-1	TGTGCCAGCAGTTACATACGGGTCTCTGAAGCTTTCTTT	CASSYIRVSEAFF
-	-	TRBV2	TRBJ1-2	TGTGCCAGCAGTGAAGCGCCCCCAGGGGCGGTGGGTGGCTACACCTTC	CASSEAPPGAVGGYTF
-	-	TRBV24-1	TRBJ1-5	TGTGCCACCAGTGAGACACAGGGACAGCCCCAGCATTTT	CATSETQGQPQHF
-	few	TRBV10-3	TRBJ1-4	TGTGCCATCAGTAGTGGCAGTCTGCATGAAAAACTGTTTTTT	CAISSGSLHEKLFF
-	once	TRBV7-6	TRBJ1-4	TGTGCCAGCAGCTTCCGGGACGGGAGCAATGAAAAACTGTTTTTT	CASSFRDGSNEKLFF
TRBD1	many	TRBV7-6	TRBJ1-1	TGTGCCAGCAGCTTAGGGACAGGGGGCTTTTATGAAGCTTTCTTT	CASSLGTGGFYEAFF
-	-	TRBV19	TRBJ2-3	TGTGCCAGTAGTATAGACTCCGCCACGCAGTATTTT	CASSIDSATQYF
TRBD2	-	TRBV20-1	TRBJ2-1	TGCAGTGCTAGACGACTAGCGGGGAATCACAATGAGCAGTTCTTC	CSARRLAGNHNEQFF
-	-	TRBV10-2	TRBJ1-1	TGCGCCAGCAGTGATGTTTGGACAGATATTTTGAACACTGAAGCTTTCTTT	CASSDVWTDILNTEAFF
TRBD2	-	TRBV10-3	TRBJ2-3	TGTGCCATCAGTGAGTCAACGGGGGGTTATAGCACAGATACGCAGTATTTT	CAISESTGGYSTDTQYF